Each of the 17 T cell receptor beta chains below was sequenced from the same sample in a study of beta chain features in type 1 diabetes. General observations from the study: Patients with Type 1 diabetes showed moderately but significantly shorter TCRB CDR3s in all four CD4+ subsets.

The entirety of the isolated RNA underwent reverse transcription, so expressed TCRB transcripts were sequenced. Here immunoSEQ multiplex PCR was the method, and the copy in TCRdb shows in-frame clones only, minus some. The table shows some 350,000 clones, with over 8.5% occurring only once. No antigen has been assigned to these receptors. Sequenced input: central memory CD4+ T cells from blood. The receptors stem from a man aged 25-45 years with type 1 diabetes.

CDR3 residues: CASSAEGLSNQPQHF. The CDR3 region has the DNA TGTGCCAGCAGTGCCGAGGGGTTAAGCAATCAGCCCCAGCATTTT. The chain employs TRBV2 and TRBJ1-5, with D possibly matching TRBD1 (5 bases). Deletions cut 4 bases from V and 1 base from J, with 11 bases between. Germline V gives CDR1 SNHLY, CDR2 FYNNEI. The CDR3 covers 15 residues. The variable domain in full, with the rest retrieved from reference TRBV2 and TRBJ1-5, is EPEVTQTPSHQVTQMGQEVILRCVPISNHLYFYWYRQILGQKVEFLVSFYNNEISEKSEIFDDQFSVERPDGSNFTLKIRSTKLEDSAMYFCASSAEGLSNQPQHFGDGTRLSIL.

This rearrangement joins TRBV7-2 to TRBJ1-5; D gene unclear. The V end lost 2 bases, the J end lost 4 bases, and 12 bases lay between the germline ends. This CDR3 region has 15 residues. The germline V gene encodes CDR1 SGHTA and CDR2 FQGNSA. CDR3 protein: CASSLNAALNQPQHF. The CDR3 coding sequence is TGTGCCAGCAGCTTAAACGCGGCCCTTAATCAGCCCCAGCATTTT.

The CDR3 reads CASSPGSLGNIQYF. The CDR3 bases are TGTGCCAGCAGCCCCGGGTCCTTGGGAAACATTCAGTACTTC. The rearrangement uses TRBV7-9 and TRBJ2-4; D not resolved. With 5 bases removed from V and 6 bases from J, the gap between germline ends came to 14 bases. This CDR3 region has 14 residues. Germline V gene lookup returns CDR1 SEHNR and CDR2 FQNEAQ (reference sequence).

This clone appeared a few times. This chain uses TRBV6-5 with TRBJ2-2; TRBD1 matches 8 bases. Germline-derived CDR1 and CDR2 are MNHEY and SVGAGI. The trim removed 5 bases at V and 8 bases at J, leaving 10 bases unmatched. This CDR3 has 15 amino acids. In DNA, the CDR3 is TGTGCCAGCAGTCACGGACAGGGAACAGTAGGGGAGCTGTTTTTT. It translates to CASSHGQGTVGELFF.

This clone appeared a few times. The chain joins TRBV10-3 to TRBJ2-7; TRBD1 might be the D (5 bases). This CDR3 has 12 residues. CDR1 ENHRY and CDR2 SYGVKD come from the germline V gene. The V end lost 7 bases, the J end lost 4 bases, and 11 bases lay between the germline ends. The DNA of the CDR3 is TGTGCCATCACCCAGGACATGTACGAGCAGTACTTC. This encodes CAITQDMYEQYF.

Note on this clone: One base separates it from a far larger clone, so it is likely a read error. Other nucleotide sequences from this sample produce the same CDR3. The rearrangement links TRBV4-1 to TRBJ2-1; 8 bases are shared with TRBD2. CDR1 is MGHRA and CDR2 is YSYEKL in the germline V gene. CDR3 size: 16 residues. The trim removed 0 bases at V and 6 bases at J, leaving 7 bases unmatched. The CDR3 protein is CASSQEGIAGSNEQFF. CDR3 nucleotides: TGCGCCAGCAGCCAAGAGGGGATAGCGGGAAGCAATGAGCAGTTCTTC.

Comment on this clone: An end of the junction differs from the germline gene, which may be a read error. V and J are TRBV10-3 and TRBJ1-5; 7 bases match TRBD1. The CDR3 loop spans 15 amino acids. Per the germline V gene, CDR1 is ENHRY and CDR2 is SYGVKD. In DNA form, the CDR3 reads TGTGCCAGCAGTCTAGACAGGGAGGGCGGTCAGCCCCAGCATTTT. This gives the protein CASSLDREGGQPQHF.

This clone showed up many times. This sequence joins TRBV4-1 and TRBJ2-3; D unresolved. Per germline, CDR1 MGHRA and CDR2 YSYEKL. V was cut by 1 base and J by 5 bases, with 10 bases left in between. This CDR3 region has 14 residues. CDR3 coding DNA: TGCGCCAGCAGCCAAGCTCCCGCCAGAGATACGCAGTATTTT. It translates to CASSQAPARDTQYF.

J is TRBJ1-1 and V is TRBV10-1; D possibly corresponds to TRBD1 (6 bases). Germline V CDR1 and CDR2: WNHNN, SYGVQD (reference sequence). CDR3 length: 14 amino acids. The V gene lost 7 bases and the J gene lost 1 base, with 13 bases spanning the gap. CDR3 nucleotides: TGCGCCAGCACCGAGGGGGGTACGAACACTGAAGCTTTCTTT. It codes for CASTEGGTNTEAFF.

The chain joins TRBV6-5 to TRBJ1-1; D remains ambiguous. V was clipped by 11 bases and J by 4 bases, with 17 bases between them. Germline V gene sequence: CDR1 MNHEY, CDR2 SVGAGI. The length of the CDR3 is 13 residues. The CDR3 sequence: CAVRSGVGTEAFF. CDR3 nucleotide sequence: TGTGCCGTTCGGTCCGGGGTGGGCACTGAAGCTTTCTTT.

The chain employs TRBV6-1 and TRBJ2-5, with 9 bases that match TRBD2. Germline loops: CDR1 MNHNS, CDR2 SASEGT. Germline trimming cut 10 bases from V and 5 bases from J; bases unmatched to any gene: 5. The CDR3 is 12 amino acids. The CDR3 nucleotides read TGTGCCATCGGGACTAGCACGGAGACCCAGTACTTC. Translated, it gives CAIGTSTETQYF.

This clone was picked up a small number of times. The chain uses TRBV5-5 and TRBJ1-1; 10 bases match TRBD1. Germline CDR1 and CDR2: SGHKS and YYEKEE (reference sequence). The CDR3 extends over 16 amino acids. The ends lost 4 bases at V and 5 bases at J; junction bases unmatched: 11. The CDR3 DNA follows: TGTGCCAGCAGCCCTAGGACAGGGGGATATGGGACTGAAGCTTTCTTT. It codes for CASSPRTGGYGTEAFF.

This rearrangement joins TRBV5-5 to TRBJ2-7; D is unresolved. V was shortened by 5 bases and J by 4 bases, with 13 bases between the two germline ends. Germline V lookup: CDR1 SGHKS, CDR2 YYEKEE (reference sequence). This CDR3 is 13 amino acids long. CDR3 region: CASRKGRAYEQYF. The CDR3 bases are TGTGCCAGCAGGAAAGGCAGAGCTTACGAGCAGTACTTC.

In its sample, this clone was seen many times. The gene calls are TRBV5-6 and TRBJ1-1; D uncertain. The germline V and J ends were trimmed by 1 base and 1 base, with 5 bases remaining between them. Germline V CDR1 and CDR2: SGHDT, YYEEEE. This CDR3 has 13 residues. In nucleotides, the CDR3 is TGTGCCAGCAGCTTGTACAAGAACACTGAAGCTTTCTTT. This encodes CASSLYKNTEAFF.

This chain links TRBV5-1 with TRBJ2-1; weak D call: TRBD1 (6 bases). Germline CDR1 reads SGHRS; CDR2 reads YFSETQ. This CDR3 comprises 13 residues. Trimming shortened V by 2 bases and J by 5 bases, and 8 bases separated the two germline ends. This chain's CDR3 is CASSFGQNNEQFF. Here the CDR3 DNA reads TGCGCCAGCAGCTTTGGACAGAACAATGAGCAGTTCTTC.

In this sample, this clone turned up a few times. J is TRBJ1-5 and V is TRBV30; TRBD1 is a possible D gene (5 bases). The CDR3 length is 15 residues. CDR1 and CDR2 from the germline V gene are GTSNPN and SVGIG (reference sequence). V was shortened by 2 bases and J by 2 bases, with 13 bases between the two germline ends. In DNA form, the CDR3 reads TGTGCCTGGAGTTTAAGGGGAGGCGGCAATCAGCCCCAGCATTTT. This codes for CAWSLRGGGNQPQHF.

At least ten counts were recorded for this clone. The V call is TRBV7-9, the J call TRBJ1-1, with D uncertain. The V and J ends lost 2 bases and 4 bases respectively, with 11 bases between them. Germline V gives CDR1 SEHNR, CDR2 FQNEAQ (reference sequence). The CDR3 extends over 14 amino acids. CDR3 amino acids: CASSLLIGSTEAFF. DNA of the CDR3: TGTGCCAGCAGCTTACTAATTGGGAGCACTGAAGCTTTCTTT.